This TCR beta chain comes out of a study of blood T cell repertoires in acute mononucleosis (dated by TCRdb to the early 2020s). In the study overall: Convalescent samples were collected 5 to 8 months after the acute presentation, representing the memory response. The mean blood EBV load was 3.8 log10 genome copies per million B cells in acute infection and just over 2.5 at convalescence. Study-wide findings and limitations: Persistence into convalescence was observed for only 8% to 9.5% of unique acute clonotypes, yet most of the response was made up by these persisting clonotypes, and the remaining acute clonotypes were seemingly replaced by new diverse de novo clonotypes. Both chains seemed to play a part in GLC-BM selection, with public TCRbeta motifs on BV14-BJ2 and BV20-BJ1 appearing together with a TCRalpha motif on AV5-AJ31. Only a few donors were included in the cohort, so group averages were based on very few individuals. Because only a fraction of each donor's blood was analyzed, sampling error might partly explain the low overlap between acute and convalescent clonotypes.

Interpreted using the paper, the time point label stands for: convalescence about 6 months (5-8 months) after acute presentation (visit 7). CD8 T cell responses to two immunodominant EBV epitopes, BRLF1 109 (YVL-BR) and BMLF1 280 (GLC-BM), were tracked in the study over primary infection. Primary EBV infection was taken to be indicated by a positive serum heterophile antibody test and EBV viral capsid antigen-specific IgM. As a first step, magnetic positive selection (MACS) was used to enrich total CD8 T cells from the PBMCs. Live CD3+ CD8+ tetramer+ cells were sorted on a FACSAria III to over 85% purity. A PE-conjugated tetramer loaded with the BMLF1 280-288 peptide was used for cell sorting. After tetramer sorting, TCR repertoires of EBV epitope-specific CD8 T cells were deep-sequenced directly ex vivo at acute infection and at convalescence. Donors were a few people aged roughly 18 to 29 with clinical acute infectious mononucleosis and laboratory evidence of primary EBV infection. Heparinized peripheral blood was collected when donors presented clinically with mononucleosis symptoms and again about 6 months afterward. Ficoll-Paque density gradient centrifugation was used to isolate PBMCs.

As encoded in the germline V gene (reference sequence), CDR1 is PRHDT while CDR2 is FYEKMQ. The V end loses 5 bases and the J end loses 6 bases, and a stretch of 16 bases separates them. The CDR3 runs 15 residues from the cysteine to the phenylalanine. This entry keeps only the CDR3 DNA: 45 bases, framed from base 1. Total RNA from at least 9,500 sorted tetramer+ CD8 T cells was reverse transcribed into cDNA for TCR profiling. CDR3 regions were PCR-amplified with primers annealing to V and J regions, and unique molecular identifiers were added to track templates. TCRalpha and TCRbeta chains were profiled using the immunoSEQ platform, including its sequencing and error-correction standards. Per the source publication's procedure: Clonal copy numbers were corrected for sequencing and PCR errors, and IMGT conventions were followed to define CDR3s. Only productive rearrangements were analyzed, using immunoSEQ Analyzer versions 2.0 and 3.0, with gene-pairing frequencies processed further in Microsoft Excel. Circos plots were used to visualize V-J pairings, and MEME together with a custom motifSearch program was used to find CDR3 motifs. The probability of generation of TCR sequences was calculated using the OLGA algorithm. Clonotypes found at both visits were termed persistent, clonotypes found only in the acute phase were termed nonpersistent, and clonotypes found only at convalescence were termed de novo. Any amino acid clonotype used by more than one donor was defined as a public TCR. TCRdb stores this immuneACCESS table with in-frame sequences only. Part of the clones is absent; in the studies checked, under half of the shortfall reflects unresolved V genes, and no reason is known for the rest. V, J and clone size reflect that table, while D and trimming were determined from the DNA. Recorded for this sample are roughly 2,300 clones; 20% to 30% of them occurred a single time. Of the sample, over 40% falls within the top ten clones.

This clone was observed at least ten times. No base-level quality is on record; no much larger clone is a single base apart. The source was EBV GLC epitope tetramer+ CD8+ T cells sorted from PBMCs, collected during convalescence from infectious mononucleosis. The cell subset or site label for this specimen denotes: CD8 T cells binding tetramer with EBV BMLF1 280-288 peptide (GLC-BM). The sequence derives from a woman aged 18 to 35 with infectious mononucleosis caused by EBV. This sequence uses TRBV13 and TRBJ2-2, with no D gene named confidently. CDR3 loop: CASSAGRVSPGELFF. The bases read TGTGCCAGCAGCGCTGGACGGGTCTCACCCGGGGAGCTGTTTTTT. With all but the CDR3 taken from the reference TRBV13 and TRBJ2-2 genes, the full variable domain is: AAGVIQSPRHLIKEKRETATLKCYPIPRHDTVYWYQQGPGQDPQFLISFYEKMQSDKGSIPDRFSAQQFSDYHSELNMSSLELGDSALYFCASSAGRVSPGELFFGEGSRLTVL.